Listed below are T cell receptor beta chains from one sample, sequenced in a study of identical twins. TCRdb ran MiXCR on the 5' RACE reads and lists one entry per CDR3 protein. In the table there are approximately 220,000 distinct CDR3 sequences, 7.5% of which are singletons. These data are also associated with another study on yellow fever vaccine responses in identical twins.

Specimen: memory (CD45RO+) T cells sorted from blood. The origin of the receptors is a woman between 18 and 30 years old in good health. The CDR3 runs from the conserved cysteine through the conserved F or W. A D gene is named only where the DNA matches it firmly. A row's size may be missing; if present it is once, few, many or a size class.

j_call: TRBJ2-1
d_call: TRBD1
v_call: TRBV25-1
clone_size: few
cdr3_aa: CASSEGTVSRNEQFF
cdr3_nt: TGTGCCAGCAGTGAAGGGACAGTAAGTAGGAATGAGCAGTTCTTC

j_call: TRBJ2-3
d_call: TRBD1
v_call: TRBV4-3
clone_size: many
cdr3_aa: CASSQVFNRGRFPDTQYF
cdr3_nt: TGCGCCAGCAGCCAAGTCTTTAACAGGGGCCGGTTCCCAGATACGCAGTATTTT

j_call: TRBJ2-1
d_call: NA
v_call: TRBV7-2
clone_size: NA
cdr3_aa: CAATPGTLLNEQFF
cdr3_nt: TGTGCCGCCACCCCCGGGACGCTCTTGAATGAGCAGTTCTTC

j_call: TRBJ2-7
d_call: TRBD2
v_call: TRBV27
clone_size: NA
cdr3_aa: CASKPALSGSLYEQYF
cdr3_nt: TGTGCCAGCAAACCTGCTCTCAGCGGGAGTCTCTACGAGCAGTACTTC

j_call: TRBJ2-5
d_call: TRBD1
v_call: TRBV29-1
clone_size: medium-sized
cdr3_aa: CSVEDLDRGQETQYF
cdr3_nt: TGCAGCGTTGAAGATCTCGACAGGGGGCAGGAGACCCAGTACTTC

j_call: TRBJ2-5
d_call: TRBD2
v_call: TRBV7-8
clone_size: many
cdr3_aa: CASSLAREGQETQYF
cdr3_nt: TGTGCCAGCAGCTTAGCTCGGGAGGGCCAAGAGACCCAGTACTTC

j_call: TRBJ1-2
d_call: NA
v_call: TRBV7-2
clone_size: NA
cdr3_aa: CASSLVVGGAFNYGYTF
cdr3_nt: TGTGCCAGCAGCTTAGTGGTGGGGGGCGCATTCAACTATGGCTACACCTTC

j_call: TRBJ2-7
d_call: NA
v_call: TRBV28
clone_size: NA
cdr3_aa: CASRGGLGPYPHF
cdr3_nt: TGTGCCAGCAGGGGGGGGCTAGGCCCCTACCCTCACTTC

j_call: TRBJ2-1
d_call: NA
v_call: TRBV4-2
clone_size: NA
cdr3_aa: CASSQDGSSSYNEQFF
cdr3_nt: TGTGCCAGCAGCCAAGATGGTTCGTCGTCCTACAATGAGCAGTTCTTC

j_call: TRBJ2-7
d_call: NA
v_call: TRBV10-3
clone_size: NA
cdr3_aa: CAIGDPGTPSYEQYF
cdr3_nt: TGTGCCATCGGGGATCCAGGGACTCCATCCTACGAGCAGTACTTC

j_call: TRBJ2-7
d_call: TRBD1
v_call: TRBV6-2/TRBV6-3
clone_size: many
cdr3_aa: CASGTGTGNIYEQYF
cdr3_nt: TGTGCCAGCGGAACCGGGACAGGGAACATCTACGAGCAGTACTTC

j_call: TRBJ2-7
d_call: NA
v_call: TRBV7-8
clone_size: few
cdr3_aa: CASSLGGYTYEQYF
cdr3_nt: TGTGCCAGCAGCTTAGGTGGTTATACCTACGAGCAGTACTTC

j_call: TRBJ1-5
d_call: TRBD1
v_call: TRBV5-5
clone_size: few
cdr3_aa: CASSLGTGGIYQPQHF
cdr3_nt: TGTGCCAGCAGCTTGGGGACAGGGGGGATTTATCAGCCCCAGCATTTT

j_call: TRBJ2-1
d_call: NA
v_call: TRBV7-8
clone_size: few
cdr3_aa: CASSGVANEQFF
cdr3_nt: TGTGCCAGCAGCGGCGTTGCGAATGAGCAGTTCTTC

j_call: TRBJ1-1
d_call: TRBD1
v_call: TRBV5-1
clone_size: NA
cdr3_aa: CASSLVDRGDTEAFF
cdr3_nt: TGCGCCAGCAGCTTGGTGGACAGGGGCGACACTGAAGCTTTCTTT

j_call: TRBJ2-7
d_call: NA
v_call: TRBV30
clone_size: NA
cdr3_aa: CAWSVSIGSEQYF
cdr3_nt: TGTGCCTGGAGTGTAAGCATAGGGTCCGAGCAGTACTTC